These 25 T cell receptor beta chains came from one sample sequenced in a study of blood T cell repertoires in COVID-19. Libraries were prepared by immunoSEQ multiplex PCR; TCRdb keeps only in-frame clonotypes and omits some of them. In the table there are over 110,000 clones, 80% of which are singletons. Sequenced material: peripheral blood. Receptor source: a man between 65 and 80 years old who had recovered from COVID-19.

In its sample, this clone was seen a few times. This CDR3 is CASSIFRQASSGNTIYF. The CDR3 DNA sequence: TGTGCCAGTAGTATATTCCGACAGGCAAGCTCTGGAAACACCATATATTTT. The chain uses TRBV19 and TRBJ1-3; D might be TRBD1 (6 bases). Germline CDR1 reads LNHDA; CDR2 reads SQIVND (reference sequence). V shed 2 bases and J shed 0 bases, with 14 bases lying between them. This CDR3 contains 17 residues.

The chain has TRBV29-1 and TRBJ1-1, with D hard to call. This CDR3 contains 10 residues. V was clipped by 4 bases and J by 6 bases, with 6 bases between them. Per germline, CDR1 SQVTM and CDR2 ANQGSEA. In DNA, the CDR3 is TGCAGCGTTGGGAGCCCTGAAGCTTTCTTT. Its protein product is CSVGSPEAFF.

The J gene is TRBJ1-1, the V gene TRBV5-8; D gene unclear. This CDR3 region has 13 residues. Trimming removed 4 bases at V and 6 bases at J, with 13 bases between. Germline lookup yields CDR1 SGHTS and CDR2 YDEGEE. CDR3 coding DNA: TGTGCCAGCAGCGCTATCTACGGAGCTGAAGCTTTCTTT. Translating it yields CASSAIYGAEAFF.

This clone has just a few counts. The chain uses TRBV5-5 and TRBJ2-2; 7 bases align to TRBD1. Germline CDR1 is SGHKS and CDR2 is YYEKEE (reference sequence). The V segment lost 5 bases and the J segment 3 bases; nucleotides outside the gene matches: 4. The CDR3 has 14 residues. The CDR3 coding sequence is TGTGCCAGCAGTCTGGGACAGCACACCGGGGAGCTGTTTTTT. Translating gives CASSLGQHTGELFF.

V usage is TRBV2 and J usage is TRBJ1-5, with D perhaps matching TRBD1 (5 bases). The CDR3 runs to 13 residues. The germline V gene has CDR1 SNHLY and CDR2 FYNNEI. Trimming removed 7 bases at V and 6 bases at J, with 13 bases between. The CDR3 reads CASIGGLGQPQHF. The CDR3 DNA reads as TGTGCCAGCATTGGGGGACTAGGTCAGCCCCAGCATTTT.

CDR3: CASSQDLPNYNEQFF. The CDR3, as DNA: TGCGCCAGCAGCCAAGACCTACCTAACTACAATGAGCAGTTCTTC. The chain uses TRBV4-3 and TRBJ2-1; D uncertain. V was clipped by 0 bases and J by 3 bases, with 9 bases between them. The germline gives CDR1 LGHNA, CDR2 YSLEER. The CDR3 is 15 residues long.

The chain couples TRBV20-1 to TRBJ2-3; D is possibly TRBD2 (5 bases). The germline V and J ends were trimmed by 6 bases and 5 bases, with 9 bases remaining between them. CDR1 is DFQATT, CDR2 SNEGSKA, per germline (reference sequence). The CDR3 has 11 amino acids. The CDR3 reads CSAILVDTQYF. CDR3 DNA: TGCAGTGCCATACTAGTAGATACGCAGTATTTT.

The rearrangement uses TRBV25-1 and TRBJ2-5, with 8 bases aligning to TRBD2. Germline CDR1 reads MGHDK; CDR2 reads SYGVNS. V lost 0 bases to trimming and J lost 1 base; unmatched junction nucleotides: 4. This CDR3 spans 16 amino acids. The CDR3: CASSEYRTSGQETQYF. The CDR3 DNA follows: TGTGCCAGCAGTGAATATCGAACTAGCGGCCAAGAGACCCAGTACTTC.

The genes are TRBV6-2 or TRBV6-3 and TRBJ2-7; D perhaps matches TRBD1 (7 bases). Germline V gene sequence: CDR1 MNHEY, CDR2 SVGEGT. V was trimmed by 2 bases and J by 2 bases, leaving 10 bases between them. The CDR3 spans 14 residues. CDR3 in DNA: TGTGCCAGCAGTTACGCGGGACAGCCCTACGAGCAGTACTTC. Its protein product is CASSYAGQPYEQYF.

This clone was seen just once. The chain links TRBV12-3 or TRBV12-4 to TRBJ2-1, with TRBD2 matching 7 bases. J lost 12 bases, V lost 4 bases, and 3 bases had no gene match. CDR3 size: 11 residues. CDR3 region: CASSSGGVQFF. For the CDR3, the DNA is TGTGCCAGCAGTTCTGGGGGGGTGCAGTTCTTC.

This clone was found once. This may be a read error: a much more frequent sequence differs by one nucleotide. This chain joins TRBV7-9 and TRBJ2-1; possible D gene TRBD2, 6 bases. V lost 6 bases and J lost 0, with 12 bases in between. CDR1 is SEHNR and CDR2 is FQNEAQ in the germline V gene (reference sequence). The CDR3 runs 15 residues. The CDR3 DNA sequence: TGTGCCAGCAGTTTTAGCGGAAGCTCCTACAATGAGCAGTTCTTC. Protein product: CASSFSGSSYNEQFF.

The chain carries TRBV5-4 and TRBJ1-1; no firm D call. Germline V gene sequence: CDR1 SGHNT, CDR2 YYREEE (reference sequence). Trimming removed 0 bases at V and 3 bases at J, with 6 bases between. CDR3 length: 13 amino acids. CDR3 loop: CASSLAYDTEAFF. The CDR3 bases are TGTGCCAGCAGCTTGGCCTACGACACTGAAGCTTTCTTT.

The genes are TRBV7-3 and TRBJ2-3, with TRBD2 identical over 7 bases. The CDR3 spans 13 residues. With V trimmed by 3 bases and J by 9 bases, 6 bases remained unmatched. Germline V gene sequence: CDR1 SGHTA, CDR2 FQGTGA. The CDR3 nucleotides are TGTGCCAGCAGCTTCGAGGGAGGGTGGACGCAGTATTTT. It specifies CASSFEGGWTQYF.

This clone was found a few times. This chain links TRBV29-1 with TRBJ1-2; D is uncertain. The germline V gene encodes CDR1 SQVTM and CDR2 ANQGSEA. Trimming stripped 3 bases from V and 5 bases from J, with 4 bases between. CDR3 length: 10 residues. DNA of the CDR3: TGCAGCGTTGAGTCTTATGGCTACACCTTC. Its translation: CSVESYGYTF.

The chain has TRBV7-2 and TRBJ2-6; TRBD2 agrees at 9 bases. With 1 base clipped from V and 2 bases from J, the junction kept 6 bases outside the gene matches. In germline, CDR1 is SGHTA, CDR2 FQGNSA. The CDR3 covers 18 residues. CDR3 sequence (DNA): TGTGCCAGCAGCTTAGATTTAGCGGGAGCTGCTGGGGCCAACGTCCTGACTTTC. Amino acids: CASSLDLAGAAGANVLTF.

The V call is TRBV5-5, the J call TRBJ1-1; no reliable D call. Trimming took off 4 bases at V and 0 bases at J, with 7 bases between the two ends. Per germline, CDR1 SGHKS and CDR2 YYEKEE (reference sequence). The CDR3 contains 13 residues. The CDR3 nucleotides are TGTGCCAGCAGCCCTAGGCTGAACACTGAAGCTTTCTTT. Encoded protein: CASSPRLNTEAFF.

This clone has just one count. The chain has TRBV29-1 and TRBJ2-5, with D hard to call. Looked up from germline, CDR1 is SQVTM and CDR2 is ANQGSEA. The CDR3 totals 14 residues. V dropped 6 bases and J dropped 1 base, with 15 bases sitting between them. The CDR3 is CSVLPDTFQETQYF. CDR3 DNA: TGCAGCGTATTACCTGACACCTTCCAAGAGACCCAGTACTTC. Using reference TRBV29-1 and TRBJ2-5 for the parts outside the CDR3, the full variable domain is SAVISQKPSRDICQRGTSLTIQCQVDSQVTMMFWYRQQPGQSLTLIATANQGSEATYESGFVIDKFPISRPNLTFSTLTVSNMSPEDSSIYLCSVLPDTFQETQYFGPGTRLLVL.

The chain's CDR3 is CASSPTLASGSKDTQYF. DNA of the CDR3: TGTGCCAGCTCACCTACCTTGGCTAGCGGGAGTAAGGATACGCAGTATTTT. This chain connects TRBV18 to TRBJ2-3; 10 nucleotides agree with TRBD2. CDR3 length equals 17 residues. V lost 3 bases to trimming and J lost 6 bases; unmatched junction nucleotides: 12. The V gene's germline CDR1 is KGHSH and CDR2 LQKENI. Full variable domain (outside the CDR3, taken from reference TRBV18 and TRBJ2-3): NAGVMQNPRHLVRRRGQEARLRCSPMKGHSHVYWYRQLPEEGLKFMVYLQKENIIDESGMPKERFSAEFPKEGPSILRIQQVVRGDSAAYFCASSPTLASGSKDTQYFGPGTRLTVL.

The CDR3 here is CSGVAKNIQYF. Here the CDR3 DNA reads TGCAGCGGGGTAGCCAAAAACATTCAGTACTTC. The rearrangement uses TRBV20-1 and TRBJ2-4; the D gene is possibly TRBD2 (5 bases). There are 11 residues in the CDR3. Per the germline V gene, CDR1 is DFQATT and CDR2 is SNEGSKA (reference sequence).

This chain's CDR3 is CASNPDRGDTGELFF. CDR3 coding DNA: TGTGCCAGTAACCCGGACAGGGGAGACACCGGGGAGCTGTTTTTT. The rearrangement uses TRBV19 and TRBJ2-2, with 9 bases fitting TRBD1. CDR3 length: 15 amino acids. V lost 7 bases and J lost 3; bases outside the gene matches: 6. Per germline, CDR1 LNHDA and CDR2 SQIVND (reference sequence).

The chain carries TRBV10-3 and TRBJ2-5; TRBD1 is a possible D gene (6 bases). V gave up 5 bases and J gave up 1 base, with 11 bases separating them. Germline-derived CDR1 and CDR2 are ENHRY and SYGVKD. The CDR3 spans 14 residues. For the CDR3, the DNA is TGTGCCATCAGTCCTGCAGGGGTCCAAGAGACCCAGTACTTC. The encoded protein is CAISPAGVQETQYF.

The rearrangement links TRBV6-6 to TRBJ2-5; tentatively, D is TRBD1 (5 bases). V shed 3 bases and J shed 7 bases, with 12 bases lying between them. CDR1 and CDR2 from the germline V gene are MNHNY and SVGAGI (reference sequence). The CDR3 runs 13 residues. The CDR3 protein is CASSYDSPGTQYF. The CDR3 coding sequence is TGTGCCAGCAGTTATGACAGCCCCGGGACCCAGTACTTC.

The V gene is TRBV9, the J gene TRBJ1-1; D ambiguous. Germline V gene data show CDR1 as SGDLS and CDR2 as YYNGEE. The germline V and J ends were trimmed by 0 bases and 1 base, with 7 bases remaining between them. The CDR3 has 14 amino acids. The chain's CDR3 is CASSVAAGNTEAFF. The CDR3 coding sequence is TGTGCCAGCAGCGTAGCGGCAGGGAACACTGAAGCTTTCTTT.

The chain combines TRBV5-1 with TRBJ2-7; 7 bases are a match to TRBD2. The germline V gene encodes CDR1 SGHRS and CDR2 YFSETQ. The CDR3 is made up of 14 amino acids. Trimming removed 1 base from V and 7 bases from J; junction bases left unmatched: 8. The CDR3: CASSLLGRGQEQYF. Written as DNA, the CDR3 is TGCGCCAGCAGCTTGTTAGGGAGGGGTCAAGAGCAGTACTTC.

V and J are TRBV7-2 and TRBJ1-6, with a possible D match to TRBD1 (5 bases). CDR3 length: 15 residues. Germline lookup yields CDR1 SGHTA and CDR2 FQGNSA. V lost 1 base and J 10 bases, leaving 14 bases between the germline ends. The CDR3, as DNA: TGTGCCAGCAGCTTAGAAGGCAGGGTCGGATCACCCCTCCACTTT. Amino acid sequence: CASSLEGRVGSPLHF. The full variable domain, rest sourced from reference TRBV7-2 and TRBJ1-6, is GAGVSQSPSNKVTEKGKDVELRCDPISGHTALYWYRQSLGQGLEFLIYFQGNSAPDKSGLPSDRFSAERTGGSVSTLTIQRTQQEDSAVYLCASSLEGRVGSPLHFGNGTRLTVT.